This entry lists 17 T cell receptor beta chains sequenced from one sample in a study of shared clonotypes between healthy human individuals. Produced via immunoSEQ multiplex PCR; TCRdb's table is partial and in-frame only. Among roughly 2.5 million clones listed, around nine tenths were seen once. Sequenced: naive CD4+ T cells sorted from blood. This sample's subset: CD45RA+ positively selected. The receptors were gathered from a young man in good health.

This clone was counted between two and nine times. The chain uses TRBV7-2 and TRBJ1-1, with a tentative D call TRBD1 (5 bases). V lost 6 bases and J 1 base, leaving 9 bases between the germline ends. This CDR3 is 13 amino acids long. The germline gives CDR1 SGHTA, CDR2 FQGNSA. CDR3 DNA: TGTGCCAGCAGACTCGGACAGAACACTGAAGCTTTCTTT. This gives the protein CASRLGQNTEAFF. Full variable domain (rest looked up from reference TRBV7-2 and TRBJ1-1): GAGVSQSPSNKVTEKGKDVELRCDPISGHTALYWYRQSLGQGLEFLIYFQGNSAPDKSGLPSDRFSAERTGGSVSTLTIQRTQQEDSAVYLCASRLGQNTEAFFGQGTRLTVV.

The rearrangement links TRBV29-1 to TRBJ1-1, with 8 bases aligning to TRBD1. Trimming removed 7 bases from V and 7 bases from J; junction bases left unmatched: 5. This CDR3 region has 11 residues. Germline CDR1 and CDR2: SQVTM and ANQGSEA. DNA of the CDR3: TGCAGCGGCCGACAGGGGAATGAAGCTTTCTTT. It encodes CSGRQGNEAFF.

Concerning this clone: This same CDR3 is encoded by further DNA sequences in the sample. CDR3 sequence reads: CASSERLYGYTF. The CDR3 region has the DNA TGTGCCAGCAGTGAAAGACTCTATGGCTACACCTTC. This chain uses TRBV2 with TRBJ1-2; D gene uncertain. Germline loops: CDR1 SNHLY, CDR2 FYNNEI. Trimming cost V 2 bases and J 4 bases, with 5 bases left between them. The CDR3 length is 12 residues. The variable domain in full, completed from reference TRBV2 and TRBJ1-2, reads EPEVTQTPSHQVTQMGQEVILRCVPISNHLYFYWYRQILGQKVEFLVSFYNNEISEKSEIFDDQFSVERPDGSNFTLKIRSTKLEDSAMYFCASSERLYGYTFGSGTRLTVV.

In its sample, this clone was seen a few times. The chain recombines TRBV5-6 with TRBJ1-1, with D perhaps TRBD1 (6 bases). CDR1 is SGHDT and CDR2 is YYEEEE in the germline V gene. The V and J ends lost 6 bases and 2 bases respectively, with 14 bases between them. This CDR3 comprises 14 residues. The CDR3 nucleotides are TGTGCCAGCACCGGACAGCTCGGAAACACTGAAGCTTTCTTT. Translated: CASTGQLGNTEAFF.

This clone was counted once. Different DNA sequences within this sample yield the same CDR3. The chain's CDR3 is CAISESGQYNEQFF. DNA of the CDR3: TGTGCCATCAGTGAGTCGGGGCAGTACAATGAGCAGTTCTTC. V and J are TRBV10-3 and TRBJ2-1, with D possibly TRBD1 on 5 matching bases. Trimming pared 0 bases from V and 4 bases from J, leaving 7 bases between. The CDR3 has 14 residues. Germline values: CDR1 ENHRY, CDR2 SYGVKD.

The rearrangement links TRBV19 to TRBJ2-2, with D tentatively TRBD1 or TRBD2 (5 bases each). V was cut by 7 bases and J by 0 bases, with 12 bases left in between. The CDR3 loop spans 15 amino acids. Germline V gene data show CDR1 as LNHDA and CDR2 as SQIVND (reference sequence). CDR3 loop: CASIDTGPNTGELFF. CDR3 DNA sequence: TGTGCCAGTATTGACACGGGGCCGAACACCGGGGAGCTGTTTTTT.

The rearrangement links TRBV7-6 to TRBJ1-1, with a possible D match to TRBD1 (6 bases). The V end lost 3 bases, the J end lost 1 base, and 9 bases lay between the germline ends. CDR3 length: 14 amino acids. Germline lookup yields CDR1 SGHVS and CDR2 FNYEAQ. The CDR3 reads CASSLGHSNTEAFF. In DNA form, the CDR3 reads TGTGCCAGCAGCTTGGGACATTCGAACACTGAAGCTTTCTTT. Full variable domain (rest looked up from reference TRBV7-6 and TRBJ1-1): GAGVSQSPRYKVTKRGQDVALRCDPISGHVSLYWYRQALGQGPEFLTYFNYEAQQDKSGLPNDRFSAERPEGSISTLTIQRTEQRDSAMYRCASSLGHSNTEAFFGQGTRLTVV.

This chain links TRBV7-2 with TRBJ2-6; 7 positions agree with TRBD1. Germline V gives CDR1 SGHTA, CDR2 FQGNSA. V dropped 8 bases and J dropped 0; count of bases not matched to a gene: 4. The CDR3 consists of 15 residues. The CDR3 nucleotides are TGTGCCAGCGCCTACAGGGGCTCTGGGGCCAACGTCCTGACTTTC. It yields the protein CASAYRGSGANVLTF.

This clone has only one observation. The same CDR3 is also encoded by other DNA sequences in this sample. The V and J genes are TRBV29-1 and TRBJ1-1, with TRBD1 as a possible D gene (6 bases). Trimming took off 3 bases at V and 0 bases at J, with 14 bases between the two ends. CDR3 size: 15 residues. CDR1 is SQVTM, CDR2 ANQGSEA, per germline. In DNA form, the CDR3 reads TGCAGCGTTGATAGGGGGGCGAACCTGAACACTGAAGCTTTCTTT. This encodes CSVDRGANLNTEAFF.

The CDR3 sequence: CASRRPIGMSPSQNTGELFF. The CDR3 DNA sequence: TGCGCCAGCCGTAGACCAATTGGGATGTCCCCCTCGCAGAACACCGGGGAGCTGTTTTTT. The chain employs TRBV10-2 and TRBJ2-2, with no clear D. Deletions cut 8 bases from V and 1 base from J, with 29 bases between. There are 20 residues in the CDR3. Germline values: CDR1 WSHSY, CDR2 SAAADI.

The chain combines TRBV19 with TRBJ2-2; D gene ambiguous. V was trimmed by 9 bases and J by 8 bases, leaving 10 bases between them. The CDR3 totals 11 residues. Germline V gene lookup returns CDR1 LNHDA and CDR2 SQIVND (reference sequence). CDR3: CASNSVGELFF. DNA for the CDR3: TGTGCCAGCAATTCCGTGGGGGAGCTGTTTTTT.

About this clone: Other DNA sequences in the sample encode the same CDR3. The chain links TRBV2 to TRBJ2-3; D remains ambiguous. From germline, CDR1 is SNHLY and CDR2 FYNNEI. Trimming left V 7 bases short and J 0 bases short, with 8 bases between. The CDR3 is 13 amino acids. Here the CDR3 DNA reads TGTGCCAGCACGGGCAGGAGCACAGATACGCAGTATTTT. It translates to CASTGRSTDTQYF. The variable domain in full, completed from reference TRBV2 and TRBJ2-3, reads EPEVTQTPSHQVTQMGQEVILRCVPISNHLYFYWYRQILGQKVEFLVSFYNNEISEKSEIFDDQFSVERPDGSNFTLKIRSTKLEDSAMYFCASTGRSTDTQYFGPGTRLTVL.

The chain has TRBV11-2 and TRBJ1-2; weak D call: TRBD1 (6 bases). This CDR3 is built from 13 residues. Trimming removed 3 bases from V and 4 bases from J, with 9 bases in between. The germline V gene encodes CDR1 SGHAT and CDR2 FQNNGV. The CDR3 sequence is CASSFVQGYGYTF. The CDR3 DNA is TGTGCCAGCAGCTTCGTACAGGGCTATGGCTACACCTTC.

This chain connects TRBV30 to TRBJ1-2; D call uncertain. This CDR3 is built from 14 residues. The V and J ends lost 0 bases and 5 bases respectively, with 13 bases between them. Germline V gives CDR1 GTSNPN, CDR2 SVGIG (reference sequence). The CDR3 protein is CAWSVRIREYGYTF. DNA of the CDR3: TGTGCCTGGAGTGTCCGGATCCGTGAGTATGGCTACACCTTC.

The chain uses TRBV11-2 and TRBJ2-3, with D tentatively TRBD2 (6 bases). This CDR3 is built from 14 residues. Trimming pared 2 bases from V and 1 base from J, leaving 7 bases between. CDR1 is SGHAT, CDR2 FQNNGV, per germline. The CDR3 reads CASSLPGGTDTQYF. CDR3 nucleotides: TGTGCCAGCAGCTTACCGGGAGGCACAGATACGCAGTATTTT.

V gene TRBV18 combines with J gene TRBJ1-2, with 8 bases matching TRBD1. The CDR3 loop spans 16 amino acids. Losses at the gene ends were 0 bases for V and 2 bases for J; bases not matched to a gene: 5. Germline V gene sequence: CDR1 KGHSH, CDR2 LQKENI. CDR3 residues: CASSPPGTGLNYGYTF. The DNA for the CDR3 is TGTGCCAGCTCACCACCGGGGACAGGCCTAAACTATGGCTACACCTTC.

The chain couples TRBV5-4 to TRBJ2-7; the D gene is possibly TRBD1 (5 bases). The CDR3 is 15 residues long. The V end was cut by 3 bases, the J end by 5 bases, with 18 bases between. Germline V gene data show CDR1 as SGHNT and CDR2 as YYREEE (reference sequence). Here the CDR3 reads CASSSHDSRGNEQYF. CDR3 coding DNA: TGTGCCAGCAGCTCACATGACAGTAGAGGTAACGAGCAGTACTTC.